The 19 T cell receptor beta chains below were found in one sample sequenced in a study of blood T cells in healthy people across ages (dated by TCRdb to about 2015). Receptor amplification or capture employed 5' RACE. The reads were generated on an Illumina HiSeq 2500. A second PCR of 7 to 11 cycles was performed with a sample-barcoded 5' primer and a J-beta primer mix. TCRdb took the public reads, trimmed them with fastp at Q25, ran MiXCR for clone calling and kept in-frame beta chains. Here each entry gathers all rows of one CDR3 protein and keeps the most common genes and DNA. In all, the sample holds about 1,400,000 distinct CDR3 sequences, and approximately 59% of those were seen once. The ten top clones hold roughly 6.3% of the sample. Sequences were obtained from blood. Receptor source: a man between 18 and 29 years old in good health.

The rearrangement joins TRBV14 to TRBJ2-1; possible D gene TRBD2, 5 bases. V was shortened by 4 bases and J by 10 bases, with 17 bases between the two germline ends. Germline V gene lookup returns CDR1 SGHDN and CDR2 FVKESK. This CDR3 region has 14 residues. The CDR3 region is CASSLTSGLREQFF. CDR3 nucleotides: TGTGCCAGCAGCCTAACAAGCGGTCTGAGGGAGCAGTTCTTC.

V and J are TRBV14 and TRBJ2-7; unclear D gene. Germline CDR1 is SGHDN and CDR2 is FVKESK. V shed 5 bases and J shed 10 bases, with 21 bases lying between them. The CDR3 has 14 residues. As DNA, the CDR3 is TGTGCCAGCAGCGTAACCTCGGACGGAAGATATCAGTACTTC. Its translation: CASSVTSDGRYQYF.

V usage is TRBV29-1 and J usage is TRBJ2-7, with TRBD1 matching over 8 bases. CDR3 length: 13 amino acids. V trimming: 6 bases; J trimming: 3 bases; junction bases outside the gene matches: 7. From germline, CDR1 is SQVTM and CDR2 ANQGSEA. The CDR3 coding sequence is TGCAGCGTGCGACAGGGGTTGGTCTACGAGCAGTACTTC. Protein product: CSVRQGLVYEQYF.

This sequence joins TRBV20-1 and TRBJ1-2, with 8 bases identical to TRBD1. The V and J ends lost 0 bases and 7 bases, in that order; junction bases with no gene match: 10. Looked up from germline, CDR1 is DFQATT and CDR2 is SNEGSKA (reference sequence). CDR3 length equals 15 residues. CDR3 sequence reads: CSARDLFDRGSGYTF. The CDR3 nucleotides are TGCAGTGCTAGAGATCTTTTCGACAGGGGCTCTGGCTACACCTTC.

V and J are TRBV20-1 and TRBJ2-1; D is perhaps TRBD1 (5 bases). V lost 0 bases and J 7 bases, leaving 7 bases between the germline ends. Germline assignment: CDR1 DFQATT and CDR2 SNEGSKA (reference sequence). CDR3 length equals 12 residues. CDR3 nucleotide sequence: TGCAGTGCTAGAGACAGGGAAAATGAGCAGTTCTTC. Translating gives CSARDRENEQFF.

V is TRBV2 and J is TRBJ2-7; 8 nucleotides agree with TRBD1. There are 11 residues in the CDR3. Germline loops: CDR1 SNHLY, CDR2 FYNNEI. V was pared by 6 bases and J by 12 bases, with 7 bases of the junction left unmatched. The CDR3 is CASSTGGPTYF. CDR3 DNA sequence: TGTGCCAGCAGCACAGGGGGTCCTACGTACTTC. The full variable domain, its missing parts supplied by reference TRBV2 and TRBJ2-7, is EPEVTQTPSHQVTQMGQEVILRCVPISNHLYFYWYRQILGQKVEFLVSFYNNEISEKSEIFDDQFSVERPDGSNFTLKIRSTKLEDSAMYFCASSTGGPTYFGPGTRLTVT.

This clonotype has only a few counts. The chain joins TRBV5-1 to TRBJ2-7; D is perhaps TRBD2 (5 bases). CDR1 and CDR2 from the germline V gene are SGHRS and YFSETQ. This CDR3 has 14 amino acids. V was cut by 0 bases and J by 5 bases, with 12 bases left in between. CDR3 sequence (DNA): TGCGCCAGCAGCTTGGGTCAGGTGCGGGACGAGCAGTACTTC. This gives the protein CASSLGQVRDEQYF.

The chain carries TRBV6-4 and TRBJ1-6; 9 bases align to TRBD1. Germline CDR1 reads MRHNA; CDR2 reads SNTAGT. V trimming: 2 bases; J trimming: 5 bases; junction bases outside the gene matches: 4. This CDR3 comprises 16 residues. The CDR3 region has the DNA TGTGCCAGCAGTGACGGAGGGACAGGGCATAATTCACCCCTCCACTTT. It specifies CASSDGGTGHNSPLHF.

This clonotype has just one count. A much larger clone differs from this one at a single base, so this may be a read error. The chain is built from TRBV6-4 and TRBJ2-7; no clear D. The germline V gene encodes CDR1 MRHNA and CDR2 SNTAGT. Deletions cut 4 bases from V and 3 bases from J, with 4 bases between. This CDR3 is 11 amino acids long. Here the CDR3 reads CASSAFYEQYF. The CDR3, as DNA: TGTGCCAGCAGTGCCTTCTACGAGCAGTACTTC.

This clonotype was observed a handful of times. This chain connects TRBV29-1 to TRBJ2-1; D is ambiguous. The CDR3 length is 14 residues. Deletions cut 1 base from V and 7 bases from J, with 14 bases between. Germline assignment: CDR1 SQVTM and CDR2 ANQGSEA. The CDR3 here is CSVEGAGLGNEQFF. The CDR3 nucleotides are TGCAGCGTTGAAGGGGCAGGCCTAGGGAATGAGCAGTTCTTC.

The gene calls are TRBV4-3 and TRBJ2-3; no reliable D call. The ends were cut back, 0 bases at V and 2 bases at J, with 9 bases in the middle. The CDR3 is 15 residues long. Germline V lookup: CDR1 LGHNA, CDR2 YSLEER. CDR3 coding DNA: TGCGCCAGCAGCCAAGATGTACTAAACACAGATACGCAGTATTTT. As protein: CASSQDVLNTDTQYF.

This clonotype was counted between two and nine times. The gene calls are TRBV27 and TRBJ1-1; TRBD1 is a possible D gene (5 bases). This CDR3 comprises 16 residues. Trimming removed 0 bases from V and 1 base from J, with 12 bases in between. Germline-derived CDR1 and CDR2 are MNHEY and SMNVEV (reference sequence). The CDR3 coding sequence is TGTGCCAGCAGTTTATCGCCGGGACTGACGAACACTGAAGCTTTCTTT. It is translated as CASSLSPGLTNTEAFF.

V is TRBV5-1 and J is TRBJ2-1; perhaps D is TRBD1 or TRBD2 (5 bases each). Trimming shortened V by 1 base and J by 3 bases, and 11 bases separated the two germline ends. This CDR3 has 15 residues. Germline V gives CDR1 SGHRS, CDR2 YFSETQ. This chain's CDR3 is CASSLWDDLYNEQFF. The CDR3 bases are TGCGCCAGCAGCTTGTGGGACGACCTCTACAATGAGCAGTTCTTC.

The chain combines TRBV20-1 with TRBJ2-7, with D possibly being TRBD2 (5 bases). V was clipped by 8 bases and J by 2 bases, with 22 bases between them. Germline V gene data show CDR1 as DFQATT and CDR2 as SNEGSKA (reference sequence). This CDR3 has 15 amino acids. The CDR3 region has the DNA TGCAGTCTGAGCCCTGGGGTGGGAGAGCCCTACGAGCAGTACTTC. Protein product: CSLSPGVGEPYEQYF.

The chain couples TRBV6-1 to TRBJ2-1; D may be TRBD1 (5 bases). Trimming stripped 2 bases from V and 5 bases from J, with 10 bases between. This CDR3 has 14 residues. CDR1 MNHNS and CDR2 SASEGT come from the germline V gene. CDR3 nucleotides: TGTGCCAGCAGTGAATTAGTAGGGGACAATGAGCAGTTCTTC. Its protein product is CASSELVGDNEQFF.

This clonotype was seen a handful of times. J is TRBJ1-1 and V is TRBV11-2; D is uncertain. With 3 bases removed from V and 0 bases from J, the gap between germline ends came to 11 bases. The CDR3 loop spans 15 amino acids. CDR1 is SGHAT, CDR2 FQNNGV, per germline. CDR3: CASSLRSGMNTEAFF. The CDR3, as DNA: TGTGCCAGCAGCTTGAGGAGCGGCATGAACACTGAAGCTTTCTTT.

The chain links TRBV5-1 to TRBJ2-7; 10 bases match TRBD1. Trimming cost V 7 bases and J 4 bases; bases outside gene matches: 11. This CDR3 comprises 15 residues. The germline gives CDR1 SGHRS, CDR2 YFSETQ. CDR3 protein: CASQTGTGAKYEQYF. The DNA of the CDR3 is TGCGCCAGCCAGACCGGGACAGGGGCCAAATACGAGCAGTACTTC.

The chain joins TRBV12-3 or TRBV12-4 to TRBJ2-5, with 13 bases lining up with TRBD2. The CDR3 is 14 amino acids. V lost 5 bases, J lost 6 bases, and 3 bases stayed unmatched. CDR3 region: CASSGTSGVKTQYF. DNA for the CDR3: TGTGCCAGCAGTGGGACTAGCGGGGTAAAGACCCAGTACTTC.

There are a few counts of this clonotype. The V gene is TRBV6-2 or TRBV6-3, the J gene TRBJ2-2; D is uncertain. The CDR3 loop spans 13 amino acids. V was cut by 0 bases and J by 4 bases, with 3 bases left in between. Per germline, CDR1 MNHEY and CDR2 SVGEGT. The CDR3 loop reads CASSYSSTGELFF. The CDR3, as DNA: TGTGCCAGCAGTTACTCAAGCACCGGGGAGCTGTTTTTT.